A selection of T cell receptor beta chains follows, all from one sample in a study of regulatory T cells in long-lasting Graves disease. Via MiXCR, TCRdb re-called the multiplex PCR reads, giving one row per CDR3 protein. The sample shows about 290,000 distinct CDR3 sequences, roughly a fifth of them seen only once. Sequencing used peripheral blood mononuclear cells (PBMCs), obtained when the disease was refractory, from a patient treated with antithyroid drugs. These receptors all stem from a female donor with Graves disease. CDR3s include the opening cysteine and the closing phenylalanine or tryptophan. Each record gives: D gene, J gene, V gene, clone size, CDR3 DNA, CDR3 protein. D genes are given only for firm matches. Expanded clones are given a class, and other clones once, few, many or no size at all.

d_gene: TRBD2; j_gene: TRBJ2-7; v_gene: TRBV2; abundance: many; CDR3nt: TGTGCCAGCAGTGACGCGCTAGCGGTGAACTACGAGCAGTACTTC; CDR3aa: CASSDALAVNYEQYF
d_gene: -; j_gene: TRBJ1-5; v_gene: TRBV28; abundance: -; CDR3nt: TGTGCCAGCAGTGAAGGAACAGGAATAAGCAATCAGCCCCAGCATTTT; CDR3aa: CASSEGTGISNQPQHF
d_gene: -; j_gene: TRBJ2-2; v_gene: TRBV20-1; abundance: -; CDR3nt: TGCAGTGCTGAACAGGCCACCGGGGAGCTGTTTTTT; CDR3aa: CSAEQATGELFF
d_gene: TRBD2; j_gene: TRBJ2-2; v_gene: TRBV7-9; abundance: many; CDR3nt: TGTGCCAGCAGCTGGAGGCTAGCGGGAGCTGACGGGGAGCTGTTTTTT; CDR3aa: CASSWRLAGADGELFF
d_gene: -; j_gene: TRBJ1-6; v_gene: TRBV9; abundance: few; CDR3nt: TGTGCCAGCAGCGTAGGAGGGGAACTTTCACCCCTCCACTTT; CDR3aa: CASSVGGELSPLHF
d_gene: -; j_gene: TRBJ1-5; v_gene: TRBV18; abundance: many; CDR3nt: TGTGCCAGCAGCCGGGAACCAAATCAGCCCCAGCATTTT; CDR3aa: CASSREPNQPQHF
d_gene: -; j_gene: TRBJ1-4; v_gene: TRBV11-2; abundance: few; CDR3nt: TGTGCCAGCAGCCGGGATGCTAATGAAAAACTGTTTTTT; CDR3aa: CASSRDANEKLFF
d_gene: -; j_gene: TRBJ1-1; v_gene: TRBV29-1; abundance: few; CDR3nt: TGCAGCGCTGGAGGACGCACTGAAGCTTTCTTT; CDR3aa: CSAGGRTEAFF
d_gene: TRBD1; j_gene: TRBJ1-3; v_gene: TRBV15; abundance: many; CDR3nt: TGTGCCACCAGCATAGACAGGGCCGGAAACACCATATATTTT; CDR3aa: CATSIDRAGNTIYF
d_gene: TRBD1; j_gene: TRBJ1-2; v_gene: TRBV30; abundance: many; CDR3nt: TGTGCCTGGAGTTTTGATTGGAGGGGGCACTATGGCTACACCTTC; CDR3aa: CAWSFDWRGHYGYTF
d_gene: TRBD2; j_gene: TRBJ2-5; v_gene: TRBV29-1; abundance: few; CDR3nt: TGCAGCGTCTCTAGCGGGAGGGCCGGTGAGACCCAGTACTTC; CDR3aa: CSVSSGRAGETQYF
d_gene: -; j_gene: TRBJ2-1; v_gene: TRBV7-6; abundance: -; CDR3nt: TGTGCCAGCAGCTTAGGCCTGGGCGGTGAGCAGTTCTTC; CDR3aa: CASSLGLGGEQFF
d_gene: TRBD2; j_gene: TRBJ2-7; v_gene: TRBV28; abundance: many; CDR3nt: TGTGCCAGCAGTACGCTACAGGGACTAGCGGGAGGCGAGCAGTACTTC; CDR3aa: CASSTLQGLAGGEQYF
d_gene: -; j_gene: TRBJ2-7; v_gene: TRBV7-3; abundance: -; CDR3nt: TGTGCCAGCAGCTTAGAGCCCTACAGGGATGGGGACGAGCAGTACTTC; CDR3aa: CASSLEPYRDGDEQYF
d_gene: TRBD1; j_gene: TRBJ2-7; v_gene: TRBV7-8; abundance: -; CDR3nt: TGTGCCAGCAGCCTCGGAACACCGGGACAGGGTAACTACGAGCAGTACTTC; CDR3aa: CASSLGTPGQGNYEQYF
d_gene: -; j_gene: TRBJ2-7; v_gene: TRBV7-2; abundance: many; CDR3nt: TGTGCCAGCAGCTCGACTTACTCCTACGAGCAGTACTTC; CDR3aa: CASSSTYSYEQYF
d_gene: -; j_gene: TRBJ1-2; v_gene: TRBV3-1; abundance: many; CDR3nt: TGTGCCAGCAGCCATCTCCAGAGACTAAACTATGGCTACACCTTC; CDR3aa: CASSHLQRLNYGYTF
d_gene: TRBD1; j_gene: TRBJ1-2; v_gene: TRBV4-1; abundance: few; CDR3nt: TGCGCCAGCAGCCAATCGGGACAGGGGCTTGGTGGCTACACCTTC; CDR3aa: CASSQSGQGLGGYTF
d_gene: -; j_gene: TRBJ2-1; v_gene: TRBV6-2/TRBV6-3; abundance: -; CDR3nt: TGTGCCAGCAGTTACAGGGGAGAGCAGTTCTTC; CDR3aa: CASSYRGEQFF
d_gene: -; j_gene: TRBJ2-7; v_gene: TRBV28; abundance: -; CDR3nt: TGTGCCAGCAGTTGGCAGATCCAGCAGTACTTC; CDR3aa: CASSWQIQQYF
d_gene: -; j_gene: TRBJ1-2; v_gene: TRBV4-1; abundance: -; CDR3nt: TGCGCCAGCAGCCAAGAGCCAGAATTGGGCTACACCTTC; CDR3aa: CASSQEPELGYTF
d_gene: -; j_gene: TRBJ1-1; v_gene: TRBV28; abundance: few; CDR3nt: TGTGCCAGCAGTTTATCTCCCCCACTTGAAGCTTTCTTT; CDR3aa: CASSLSPPLEAFF
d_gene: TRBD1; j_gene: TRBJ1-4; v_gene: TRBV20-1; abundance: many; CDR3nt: TGCAGTGCGACAGGGCTGACTAATGAAAAACTGTTTTTT; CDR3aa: CSATGLTNEKLFF
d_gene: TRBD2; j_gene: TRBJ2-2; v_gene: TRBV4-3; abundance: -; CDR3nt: TGCGCCAGCAGCCAAGACCGTTCTGGGACTATTAACACCGGGGAGCTGTTTTTT; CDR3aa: CASSQDRSGTINTGELFF